These 18 T cell receptor beta chains originate from one sample sequenced in a study of human T cells and chemical hapten exposure. Time point: patch test 2, 6 weeks after DPC sensitization. Treatment described: therapeutic diphenylcyclopropenone sensitization with weekly scalp DPC. TCRdb reprocessed the RACE reads via MiXCR and lists one record per CDR3 protein. The sample lists tens of thousands of distinct CDR3 sequences; about a tenth were seen once. The source was whole blood, collected in connection with sensitization to the hapten diphenylcyclopropenone (DPC). Every receptor here comes from a woman aged 30 to 39 with alopecia areata. Some clones in this sample may be carry-over from other donors' samples.

A few counts support this clonotype. The rearrangement uses TRBV12-3 or TRBV12-4 and TRBJ1-2; tentative D call: TRBD1 (5 bases). V lost 4 bases and J 5 bases, leaving 14 bases between the germline ends. This CDR3 contains 14 residues. Here the CDR3 DNA reads TGTGCCAGCAGTTGGGGCGGCCTTGAATATGGCTACACCTTC. Translated: CASSWGGLEYGYTF.

This clonotype was seen only a few times. The chain combines TRBV12-3 or TRBV12-4 with TRBJ2-7, with D uncertain. The V and J ends lost 5 bases and 2 bases respectively, with 13 bases between them. This CDR3 comprises 14 residues. The CDR3 loop is CASSTRLITYEQYF. The CDR3 bases are TGTGCCAGCAGTACCAGACTTATAACCTACGAGCAGTACTTC.

This clonotype was detected a few times. The V call is TRBV5-1, the J call TRBJ2-2; unclear D gene. Trimming removed 6 bases at V and 0 bases at J, with 12 bases between. Germline values: CDR1 SGHRS, CDR2 YFSETQ. CDR3 size: 15 residues. CDR3 residues: CASTRTVANTGELFF. The CDR3 nucleotides read TGCGCCAGCACGCGGACGGTGGCGAACACCGGGGAGCTGTTTTTT. The full variable domain, completed using reference TRBV5-1 and TRBJ2-2, is KAGVTQTPRYLIKTRGQQVTLSCSPISGHRSVSWYQQTPGQGLQFLFEYFSETQRNKGNFPGRFSGRQFSNSRSEMNVSTLELGDSALYLCASTRTVANTGELFFGEGSRLTVL.

This clonotype was observed a handful of times. CDR3 in DNA: TGTGCCAGCAGCGGGGGAACCCAGGTTGATGAGCAGTTCTTC. Protein: CASSGGTQVDEQFF. The chain combines TRBV7-9 with TRBJ2-1; possibly TRBD1 or TRBD2 for D (5 bases each). The CDR3 has 14 residues. Trimming took off 5 bases at V and 8 bases at J, with 16 bases between the two ends. Germline-derived CDR1 and CDR2 are SEHNR and FQNEAQ (reference sequence). Filled out from reference TRBV7-9 and TRBJ2-1, the complete variable domain reads DTGVSQNPRHKITKRGQNVTFRCDPISEHNRLYWYRQTLGQGPEFLTYFQNEAQLEKSRLLSDRFSAERPKGSFSTLEIQRTEQGDSAMYLCASSGGTQVDEQFFGPGTRLTVL.

This clonotype was seen more than once but under ten times. The chain combines TRBV29-1 with TRBJ1-2, with 7 bases aligning to TRBD1. V lost 6 bases, J lost 2 bases, and 15 bases stayed unmatched. Per the germline V gene, CDR1 is SQVTM and CDR2 is ANQGSEA. The CDR3 covers 16 residues. CDR3 residues: CSVHTRGTDLNYGYTF. The CDR3 bases are TGCAGCGTCCATACACGAGGGACAGACCTGAACTATGGCTACACCTTC.

This clonotype was counted ten times or more. This sequence joins TRBV25-1 and TRBJ1-1; D gene unclear. This CDR3 region has 13 residues. V was pared by 0 bases and J by 8 bases, with 10 bases between. Germline values: CDR1 MGHDK, CDR2 SYGVNS. The DNA for the CDR3 is TGTGCCAGCAGTGAATACGGCGAAACGGAAGCTTTCTTT. Amino acids: CASSEYGETEAFF. Filled out from reference TRBV25-1 and TRBJ1-1, the complete variable domain reads EADIYQTPRYLVIGTGKKITLECSQTMGHDKMYWYQQDPGMELHLIHYSYGVNSTEKGDLSSESTVSRIRTEHFPLTLESARPSHTSQYLCASSEYGETEAFFGQGTRLTVV.

This clonotype has only a few counts. The chain carries TRBV11-2 and TRBJ2-1, with D possibly being TRBD2 (6 bases). Per the germline V gene, CDR1 is SGHAT and CDR2 is FQNNGV. V lost 5 bases to trimming and J lost 6 bases, with 14 bases between them. The CDR3 has 14 residues. CDR3 residues: CASSPPGGPNEQFF. The DNA of the CDR3 is TGTGCCAGCAGCCCGCCCGGGGGACCCAATGAGCAGTTCTTC.

This clonotype has ten or more counts. V gene TRBV20-1 combines with J gene TRBJ1-6; 8 bases are a match to TRBD1. Germline V CDR1 and CDR2: DFQATT, SNEGSKA (reference sequence). CDR3 size: 15 residues. J was trimmed by 10 bases and V by 2 bases; bases with no gene match: 10. CDR3 protein: CSARPSGTGESPLHF. The CDR3 nucleotides are TGCAGTGCTAGACCGTCCGGGACAGGAGAATCACCCCTCCACTTT.

The table lists this clonotype with a few counts. V is TRBV11-3 and J is TRBJ2-2; no clear D. The CDR3 runs to 14 residues. V lost 6 bases, J lost 0 bases, and 8 bases lay in between. The V gene's germline CDR1 is SGHNT and CDR2 YENEEA. The DNA for the CDR3 is TGTGCCAGCAGGATGACTTCGAACACCGGGGAGCTGTTTTTT. Encoded protein: CASRMTSNTGELFF.

This clonotype has only a few counts. The chain uses TRBV3-1 and TRBJ2-5; D gene ambiguous. The CDR3 runs to 13 residues. In germline, CDR1 is LGHDT, CDR2 YNNKEL (reference sequence). Trimming removed 2 bases at V and 5 bases at J, with 9 bases between. The CDR3 sequence: CASSQSLGETQYF. The CDR3 region has the DNA TGTGCCAGCAGCCAAAGCCTCGGGGAGACCCAGTACTTC.

This clonotype was seen ten or more times. The rearrangement links TRBV18 to TRBJ2-1; D unclear. CDR3 length equals 16 residues. Germline CDR1 and CDR2: KGHSH and LQKENI. V was pared by 0 bases and J by 0 bases, with 9 bases between. CDR3 in DNA: TGTGCCAGCTCACCACCCAACTCCCGCTCCTACAATGAGCAGTTCTTC. It encodes CASSPPNSRSYNEQFF.

This clonotype was seen more than once but under ten times. The gene calls are TRBV12-3 or TRBV12-4 and TRBJ1-5, with D perhaps TRBD1 (6 bases). The CDR3 has 15 residues. Deletions cut 2 bases from V and 2 bases from J, with 10 bases between. This CDR3 is CASSLMGGGNQPQHF. CDR3 bases: TGTGCCAGCAGTTTAATGGGGGGCGGCAATCAGCCCCAGCATTTT.

This clonotype was seen at least ten times. The chain employs TRBV5-4 and TRBJ2-1; D remains unclear. CDR1 is SGHNT, CDR2 YYREEE, per germline (reference sequence). The CDR3 covers 14 residues. V dropped 4 bases and J dropped 6 bases, with 14 bases sitting between them. CDR3 amino acids: CASSRSGAVNEQFF. CDR3 nucleotide sequence: TGTGCCAGCAGCCGCTCTGGTGCGGTCAATGAGCAGTTCTTC.

This clonotype was seen repeatedly, ten times or more. The J gene is TRBJ1-1, the V gene TRBV29-1; 10 bases map to TRBD1. V shed 3 bases, J shed 5 bases, and the junction held 3 bases outside the gene matches. This CDR3 is 13 amino acids long. The germline gives CDR1 SQVTM, CDR2 ANQGSEA. CDR3 sequence reads: CSVEGQGRTEAFF. The CDR3 DNA reads as TGCAGCGTTGAGGGACAGGGGAGGACTGAAGCTTTCTTT.

The gene calls are TRBV28 and TRBJ1-1; 8 bases are a match to TRBD1. With V trimmed by 7 bases and J by 6 bases, 13 bases remained unmatched. Germline V gene lookup returns CDR1 MDHEN and CDR2 SYDVKM. This CDR3 spans 15 amino acids. The CDR3 is CASKQVRTGRAEAFF. CDR3 sequence (DNA): TGTGCCAGCAAGCAAGTCCGGACAGGGCGGGCTGAAGCTTTCTTT.

The chain uses TRBV12-3 or TRBV12-4 and TRBJ2-2; the D is unclear. The CDR3 sequence is 13 residues long. V was trimmed by 3 bases and J by 4 bases, leaving 6 bases between them. For the CDR3, the DNA is TGTGCCAGCAGTTTCAGCACCACCGGGGAGCTGTTTTTT. This codes for CASSFSTTGELFF.

A note on this clonotype: It may be a read error: a sequence one base away is much more abundant. The V gene is TRBV14, the J gene TRBJ2-7; tentative D call: TRBD1 (6 bases). Per the germline V gene, CDR1 is SGHDN and CDR2 is FVKESK. The V end lost 1 base, the J end lost 4 bases, and 14 bases lay between the germline ends. This CDR3 is built from 15 residues. CDR3 sequence (DNA): TGTGCCAGCAGCCAAGGTCTTGGCAGGGGTTACGAGCAGTACTTC. As protein: CASSQGLGRGYEQYF.

This clonotype was detected ten times or more. The genes are TRBV6-1 and TRBJ1-4; D is unclear. Germline V gives CDR1 MNHNS, CDR2 SASEGT. V shed 4 bases and J shed 0 bases, with 9 bases lying between them. This CDR3 has 15 amino acids. DNA for the CDR3: TGTGCCAGCAGTGTAACAGCTTCAACTAATGAAAAACTGTTTTTT. Translated: CASSVTASTNEKLFF.